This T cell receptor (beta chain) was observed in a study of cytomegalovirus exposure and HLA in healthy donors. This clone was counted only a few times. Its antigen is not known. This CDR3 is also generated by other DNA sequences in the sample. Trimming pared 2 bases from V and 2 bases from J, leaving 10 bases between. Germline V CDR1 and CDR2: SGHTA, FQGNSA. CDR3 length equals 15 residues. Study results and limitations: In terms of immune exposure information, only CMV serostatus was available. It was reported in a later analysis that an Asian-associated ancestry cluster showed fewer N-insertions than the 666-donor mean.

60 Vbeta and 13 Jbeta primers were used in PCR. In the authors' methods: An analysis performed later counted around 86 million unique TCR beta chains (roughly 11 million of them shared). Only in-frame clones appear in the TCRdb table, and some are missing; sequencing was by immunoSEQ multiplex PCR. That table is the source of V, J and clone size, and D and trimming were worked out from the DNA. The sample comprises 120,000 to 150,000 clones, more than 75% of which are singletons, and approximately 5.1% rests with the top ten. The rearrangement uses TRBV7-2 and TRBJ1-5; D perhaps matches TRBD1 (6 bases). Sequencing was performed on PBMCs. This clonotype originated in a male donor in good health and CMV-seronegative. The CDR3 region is CASSLRRGGNQPQHF. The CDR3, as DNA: TGTGCCAGCAGCTTACGCAGGGGCGGCAATCAGCCCCAGCATTTT.